These 10 T cell receptor beta chains were sequenced from one sample in a study of PD-1 blockade in classical Hodgkin lymphoma. The method was immunoSEQ multiplex PCR; TCRdb's version includes in-frame clones alone and lacks a portion of them. In the table there are 30,000 to 45,000 clones, about 90% of which are singletons. Brentuximab vedotin exposure varied among the patients, all of whom had relapsed after autologous stem cell transplantation. Here the sequenced sample was peripheral blood mononuclear cells (PBMCs), taken at baseline. The receptor source for this set is a human donor with classical Hodgkin lymphoma.

This chain joins TRBV11-3 and TRBJ2-3, with D possibly matching TRBD1 (6 bases). Trimming stripped 5 bases from V and 8 bases from J, with 14 bases between. The CDR3 totals 13 residues. Per the germline V gene, CDR1 is SGHNT and CDR2 is YENEEA. CDR3 residues: CASSVEQGGTQYF. The CDR3 region has the DNA TGTGCCAGCAGCGTCGAACAGGGTGGTACGCAGTATTTT.

The chain is built from TRBV6-5 and TRBJ2-3, with a tentative D call TRBD2 (6 bases). V was trimmed by 5 bases and J by 6 bases, leaving 12 bases between them. Germline CDR1 MNHEY, CDR2 SVGAGI. CDR3 size: 13 residues. In nucleotides, the CDR3 is TGTGCCAGCAGTGCAGGGAGGCGGGATACGCAGTATTTT. It encodes CASSAGRRDTQYF.

The chain combines TRBV11-3 with TRBJ2-7; 7 nucleotides align to TRBD2. The germline CDR1 and CDR2 sequences are SGHNT and YENEEA. This CDR3 contains 18 residues. V trimming: 2 bases; J trimming: 7 bases; junction bases outside the gene matches: 20. CDR3 protein: CASSLSLRTYAGVQEQYF. In DNA form, the CDR3 reads TGTGCCAGCAGCTTATCCCTAAGGACGTACGCGGGAGTGCAGGAGCAGTACTTC.

The J gene is TRBJ2-1, the V gene TRBV7-2; 9 nucleotides agree with TRBD2. In germline, CDR1 is SGHTA, CDR2 FQGNSA. The CDR3 totals 16 residues. V shed 4 bases and J 4 bases; nucleotides not matched to a gene: 8. The DNA for the CDR3 is TGTGCCAGCAGCTATATAGCGGGAGTATCTTACAATGAGCAGTTCTTC. Encoded protein: CASSYIAGVSYNEQFF.

V and J are TRBV6-1 and TRBJ1-4, with a weak D call TRBD1 (5 bases). V was cut by 3 bases and J by 4 bases, with 12 bases left in between. CDR3 size: 15 residues. Germline CDR1 reads MNHNS; CDR2 reads SASEGT. CDR3 sequence: CASSDRGRFNEKLFF. The DNA for the CDR3 is TGTGCCAGCAGTGACCGGGGACGGTTTAATGAAAAACTGTTTTTT.

There are a few counts of this clone. This chain links TRBV5-1 with TRBJ1-5, with a weak D call TRBD1 (5 bases). This CDR3 region has 18 residues. Trimming took off 3 bases at V and 0 bases at J, with 19 bases between the two ends. Looked up from germline, CDR1 is SGHRS and CDR2 is YFSETQ. The CDR3 DNA follows: TGCGCCAGCAGCTCCCCGGGGGGGGGTACTTATAGCAATCAGCCCCAGCATTTT. Its protein is CASSSPGGGTYSNQPQHF.

The V call is TRBV7-8, the J call TRBJ2-3; 10 bases fit TRBD2. Germline CDR1 and CDR2: SGHVS and FQNEAQ. CDR3 length: 16 amino acids. J was trimmed by 0 bases and V by 5 bases; bases with no gene match: 5. The CDR3 spells CASSHGLAASTDTQYF. The CDR3 region has the DNA TGTGCCAGCAGCCATGGACTAGCGGCTAGCACAGATACGCAGTATTTT.

The chain joins TRBV6-6 to TRBJ2-1; TRBD1 matches at 9 bases. Germline CDR1 is MNHNY and CDR2 is SVGAGI (reference sequence). V lost 2 bases to trimming and J lost 4 bases; unmatched junction nucleotides: 0. This CDR3 comprises 14 residues. The CDR3 DNA reads as TGTGCCAGCAGTTACGGGACAGGGTACAATGAGCAGTTCTTC. As protein: CASSYGTGYNEQFF.

The chain links TRBV7-6 to TRBJ2-5; D perhaps matches TRBD2 (5 bases). The germline gives CDR1 SGHVS, CDR2 FNYEAQ. This CDR3 has 15 amino acids. V was clipped by 4 bases and J by 1 base, with 13 bases between them. CDR3 sequence (DNA): TGTGCCAGCAGCTCCTCAGCGGTCCCCCAAGAGACCCAGTACTTC. This encodes CASSSSAVPQETQYF.

This chain links TRBV19 with TRBJ2-2, with D maybe TRBD2 (6 bases). From germline, CDR1 is LNHDA and CDR2 SQIVND (reference sequence). CDR3 length equals 16 residues. Trimming shortened V by 4 bases and J by 3 bases, and 15 bases separated the two germline ends. The CDR3 is CASSTHRRGHTGELFF. CDR3 sequence (DNA): TGTGCCAGTAGTACTCACAGGAGGGGACACACCGGGGAGCTGTTTTTT.